Listed here are 14 T cell receptor beta chains from one sample, sequenced in a study of cytomegalovirus exposure and HLA in healthy donors. Vbeta (60) and Jbeta (13) primers were used in the PCR. Sequencing used immunoSEQ multiplex PCR; TCRdb keeps in-frame clones, though not all of them. This sample has 55,000 to 65,000 clones, with 85% found just once. Sequenced input: PBMCs. These receptors all come from a female donor in good health and CMV-seronegative.

This clone has a handful of counts. This sequence joins TRBV6-6 and TRBJ1-5, with 7 nucleotides matching TRBD1. The CDR3 runs 16 residues. J gave up 4 bases and V 5 bases, and 11 bases lay outside the gene matches. CDR1 MNHNY and CDR2 SVGAGI come from the germline V gene (reference sequence). The CDR3 sequence is CASSQPTGKGNQPQHF. Written as DNA, the CDR3 is TGTGCCAGCAGTCAACCGACAGGGAAGGGGAATCAGCCCCAGCATTTT.

The V call is TRBV28, the J call TRBJ2-3, with D perhaps TRBD1 (6 bases). CDR3 length: 17 amino acids. Trimming removed 4 bases from V and 4 bases from J, with 21 bases in between. Germline V CDR1 and CDR2: MDHEN, SYDVKM. The DNA of the CDR3 is TGTGCCAGCAGTTCAATAAACAGGGTTTGGGCAGCAGATACGCAGTATTTT. This gives the protein CASSSINRVWAADTQYF.

This sequence joins TRBV9 and TRBJ2-1, with 11 bases matching TRBD2. This CDR3 spans 18 amino acids. Germline V gene sequence: CDR1 SGDLS, CDR2 YYNGEE. V trimming: 0 bases; J trimming: 2 bases; junction bases outside the gene matches: 7. CDR3: CASSVVPSGRNPYNEQFF. CDR3 in DNA: TGTGCCAGCAGCGTAGTCCCTAGCGGGAGGAACCCCTACAATGAGCAGTTCTTC.

There are a few counts of this clone. The sample holds other DNA sequences that translate to the same CDR3. The chain recombines TRBV9 with TRBJ2-5, with a weak D call TRBD2 (5 bases). The germline V and J ends were trimmed by 3 bases and 5 bases, with 14 bases remaining between them. The CDR3 runs 14 residues. Per germline, CDR1 SGDLS and CDR2 YYNGEE. CDR3 sequence (DNA): TGTGCCAGCAGCGCGGACTCCCTCCTGGAGACCCAGTACTTC. This translates into CASSADSLLETQYF.

The V and J genes are TRBV2 and TRBJ2-7; D is ambiguous. This CDR3 is built from 13 residues. Germline values: CDR1 SNHLY, CDR2 FYNNEI. V lost 8 bases and J 2 bases, leaving 13 bases between the germline ends. The DNA of the CDR3 is TGTGCCAGCTCAAAGATCGAGGCCTACGAGCAGTACTTC. This gives the protein CASSKIEAYEQYF.

This sequence joins TRBV29-1 and TRBJ1-2, with TRBD1 matching 7 bases. The CDR3 runs 12 residues. V was pared by 5 bases and J by 8 bases, with 8 bases of the junction left unmatched. CDR1 is SQVTM and CDR2 is ANQGSEA in the germline V gene. The CDR3 region has the DNA TGCAGCGTTTCAGACAGGGTGGGCGGCTACACCTTC. Residues: CSVSDRVGGYTF.

The chain has TRBV18 and TRBJ1-2; 7 nucleotides agree with TRBD1. The germline gives CDR1 KGHSH, CDR2 LQKENI. The CDR3 sequence is 14 residues long. J lost 2 bases, V lost 3 bases, and 3 bases had no gene match. CDR3 coding DNA: TGTGCCAGCTCACCGGCCAGGGGGAACTATGGCTACACCTTC. Residues: CASSPARGNYGYTF.

The chain has TRBV7-2 and TRBJ2-7; TRBD2 aligns across 9 bases. Trimming at V came to 3 bases and at J to 4 bases, leaving 4 bases not matched to a gene. The CDR3 runs to 14 residues. The germline V gene encodes CDR1 SGHTA and CDR2 FQGNSA. The CDR3 DNA sequence: TGTGCCAGCAGCTTCCTTAGCGGGGGTTACGAGCAGTACTTC. It yields the protein CASSFLSGGYEQYF.

J is TRBJ1-2 and V is TRBV10-3; D is undetermined. V was trimmed by 4 bases and J by 4 bases, leaving 10 bases between them. The CDR3 totals 13 residues. The germline CDR1 and CDR2 sequences are ENHRY and SYGVKD. The CDR3, as DNA: TGTGCCATCAGTGTAGGACTGAGCTATGGCTACACCTTC. Its protein product is CAISVGLSYGYTF.

The rearrangement uses TRBV29-1 and TRBJ1-1; D might be TRBD1 (6 bases). CDR3 length: 12 amino acids. CDR1 and CDR2 (germline): SQVTM, ANQGSEA. The germline V and J ends were trimmed by 6 bases and 3 bases, with 11 bases remaining between them. Here the CDR3 DNA reads TGCAGCGTGGCCAGGACAGACACTGAAGCTTTCTTT. Translating it yields CSVARTDTEAFF.

Here the CDR3 DNA reads TGTGCCAGCTCACCACCGGCCGGGACAGGGTCATACGAGCAGTACTTC. Amino acids: CASSPPAGTGSYEQYF. The chain has TRBV18 and TRBJ2-7; TRBD1 matches 9 bases. The junction had 7 bases not matched to a gene; V was cut back by 0 bases and J by 4 bases. Germline V gene lookup returns CDR1 KGHSH and CDR2 LQKENI. This CDR3 region has 16 residues.

This chain links TRBV9 with TRBJ1-2, with a weak D call TRBD1 (5 bases). CDR1 is SGDLS and CDR2 is YYNGEE in the germline V gene. The CDR3 runs to 15 residues. The ends were cut back, 6 bases at V and 2 bases at J, with 17 bases in the middle. The CDR3 loop reads CASTPAGQGNYGYTF. The CDR3, as DNA: TGTGCCAGCACCCCAGCCGGCCAGGGCAACTATGGCTACACCTTC. Looking up the rest from reference TRBV9 and TRBJ1-2 gives the full variable domain: DSGVTQTPKHLITATGQRVTLRCSPRSGDLSVYWYQQSLDQGLQFLIQYYNGEERAKGNILERFSAQQFPDLHSELNLSSLELGDSALYFCASTPAGQGNYGYTFGSGTRLTVV.

J is TRBJ2-3 and V is TRBV9; D may be TRBD2 (7 bases). Germline CDR1 SGDLS, CDR2 YYNGEE. The CDR3 runs 15 residues. The V end lost 0 bases, the J end lost 4 bases, and 12 bases lay between the germline ends. The CDR3 coding sequence is TGTGCCAGCAGCGTAGTGGGGGGGCCCTCAGATACGCAGTATTTT. Protein sequence: CASSVVGGPSDTQYF. Variable domain in full (rest from reference TRBV9 and TRBJ2-3): DSGVTQTPKHLITATGQRVTLRCSPRSGDLSVYWYQQSLDQGLQFLIQYYNGEERAKGNILERFSAQQFPDLHSELNLSSLELGDSALYFCASSVVGGPSDTQYFGPGTRLTVL.

J is TRBJ1-5 and V is TRBV19; D not certain. The CDR3 totals 16 residues. Germline V CDR1 and CDR2: LNHDA, SQIVND (reference sequence). V gave up 0 bases and J gave up 0 bases, with 9 bases separating them. In nucleotides, the CDR3 is TGTGCCAGTAGTATAGATACAGTCCTTAGCAATCAGCCCCAGCATTTT. Amino acids: CASSIDTVLSNQPQHF.